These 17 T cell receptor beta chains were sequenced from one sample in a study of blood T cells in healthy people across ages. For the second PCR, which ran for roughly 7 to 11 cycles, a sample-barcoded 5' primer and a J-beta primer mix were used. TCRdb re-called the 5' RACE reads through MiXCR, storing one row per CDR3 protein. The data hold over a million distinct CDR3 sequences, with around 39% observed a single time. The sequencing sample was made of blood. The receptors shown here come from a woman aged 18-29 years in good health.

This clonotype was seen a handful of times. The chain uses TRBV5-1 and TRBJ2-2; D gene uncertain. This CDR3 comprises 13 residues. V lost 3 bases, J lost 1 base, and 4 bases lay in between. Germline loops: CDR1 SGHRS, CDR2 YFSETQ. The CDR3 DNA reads TGCGCCAGCAGCTCAGGGAACACCGGGGAGCTGTTTTTT. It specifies CASSSGNTGELFF. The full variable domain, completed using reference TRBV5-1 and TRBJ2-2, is KAGVTQTPRYLIKTRGQQVTLSCSPISGHRSVSWYQQTPGQGLQFLFEYFSETQRNKGNFPGRFSGRQFSNSRSEMNVSTLELGDSALYLCASSSGNTGELFFGEGSRLTVL.

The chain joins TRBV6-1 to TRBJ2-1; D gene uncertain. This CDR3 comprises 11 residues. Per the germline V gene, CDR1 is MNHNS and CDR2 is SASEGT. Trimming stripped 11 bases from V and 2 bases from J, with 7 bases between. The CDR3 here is CACEAYNEQFF. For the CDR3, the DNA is TGTGCCTGCGAGGCCTACAATGAGCAGTTCTTC.

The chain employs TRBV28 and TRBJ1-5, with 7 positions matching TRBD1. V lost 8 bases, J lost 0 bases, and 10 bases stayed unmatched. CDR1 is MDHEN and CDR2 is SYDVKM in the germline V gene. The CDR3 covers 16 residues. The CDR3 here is CASRGEGGSSNQPQHF. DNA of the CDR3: TGTGCCAGCCGGGGGGAAGGGGGCAGTAGCAATCAGCCCCAGCATTTT.

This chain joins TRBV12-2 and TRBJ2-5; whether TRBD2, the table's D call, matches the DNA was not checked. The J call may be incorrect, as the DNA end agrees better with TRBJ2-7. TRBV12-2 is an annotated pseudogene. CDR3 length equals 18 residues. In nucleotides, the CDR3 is TGTGCAAGTCCCCCCTTCTCGCTTGGCCCTCATCCTCCATACGAGCAGTACTTC. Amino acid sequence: CASPPFSLGPHPPYEQYF.

For the CDR3, the DNA is TGTGCCAGCGGGACAGGGTGGAACTACGAGCAGTACTTC. This translates into CASGTGWNYEQYF. This chain joins TRBV27 and TRBJ2-7, with 9 bases aligning to TRBD1. The CDR3 covers 13 residues. The J segment lost 3 bases and the V segment lost 8 bases, leaving 5 bases of the junction unmatched. Germline loops: CDR1 MNHEY, CDR2 SMNVEV (reference sequence).

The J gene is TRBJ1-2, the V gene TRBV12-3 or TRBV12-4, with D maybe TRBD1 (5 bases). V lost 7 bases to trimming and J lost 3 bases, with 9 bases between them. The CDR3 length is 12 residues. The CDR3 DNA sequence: TGTGCCAGCAAGGGGTCTCACTATGGCTACACCTTC. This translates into CASKGSHYGYTF.

CDR3 bases: TGTGCCAGCAGCCCGGGACAGCCTCCGTACTATGGCTACACCTTC. Translated: CASSPGQPPYYGYTF. J is TRBJ1-2 and V is TRBV7-6, with TRBD1 identical over 7 bases. Germline assignment: CDR1 SGHVS and CDR2 FNYEAQ. V shed 5 bases, J shed 3 bases, and the junction held 9 bases outside the gene matches. The length of the CDR3 is 15 residues.

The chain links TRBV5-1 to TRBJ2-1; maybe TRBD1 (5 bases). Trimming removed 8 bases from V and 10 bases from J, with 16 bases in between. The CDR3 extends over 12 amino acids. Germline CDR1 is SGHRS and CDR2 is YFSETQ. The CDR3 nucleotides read TGCGCCAGTACCCCTATAGCAGGGGAGCAGTTCTTC. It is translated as CASTPIAGEQFF.

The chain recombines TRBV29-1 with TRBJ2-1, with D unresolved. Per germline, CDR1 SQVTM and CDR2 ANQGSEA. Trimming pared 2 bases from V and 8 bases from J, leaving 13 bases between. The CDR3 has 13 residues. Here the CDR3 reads CSVEPYSVDEQFF. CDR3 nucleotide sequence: TGCAGCGTTGAACCCTACTCCGTGGATGAGCAGTTCTTC.

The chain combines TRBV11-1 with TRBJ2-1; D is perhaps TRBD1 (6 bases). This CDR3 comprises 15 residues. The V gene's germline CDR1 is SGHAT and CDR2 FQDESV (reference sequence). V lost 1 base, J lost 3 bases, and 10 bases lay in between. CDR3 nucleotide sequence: TGTGCCAGCAGCTTAGAATCGGACAGCTACAATGAGCAGTTCTTC. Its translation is CASSLESDSYNEQFF.

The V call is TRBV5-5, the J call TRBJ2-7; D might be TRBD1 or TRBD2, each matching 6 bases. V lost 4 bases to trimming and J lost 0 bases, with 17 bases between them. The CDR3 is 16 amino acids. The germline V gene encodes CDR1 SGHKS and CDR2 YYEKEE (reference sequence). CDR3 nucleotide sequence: TGTGCCAGCAGCCCCCAACCGCGGGACACCTCCTACGAGCAGTACTTC. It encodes CASSPQPRDTSYEQYF.

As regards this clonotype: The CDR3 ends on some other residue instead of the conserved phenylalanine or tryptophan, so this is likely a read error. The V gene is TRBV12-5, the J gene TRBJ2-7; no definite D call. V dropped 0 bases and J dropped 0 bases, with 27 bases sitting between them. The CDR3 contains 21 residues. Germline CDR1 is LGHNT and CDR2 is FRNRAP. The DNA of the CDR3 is TGTGCTAGTGGTTTGGTACTTTCCTCTGAGGCGGCACCTAAACTCTCCTACGAGCAGTACTCC. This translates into CASGLVLSSEAAPKLSYEQYS.

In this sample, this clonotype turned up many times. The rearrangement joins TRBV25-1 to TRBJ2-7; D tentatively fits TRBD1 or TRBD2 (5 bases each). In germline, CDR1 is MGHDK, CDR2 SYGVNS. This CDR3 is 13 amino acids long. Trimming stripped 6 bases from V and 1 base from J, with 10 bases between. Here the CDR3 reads CASRQGVSYEQYF. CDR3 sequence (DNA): TGTGCCAGCAGGCAGGGAGTTTCCTACGAGCAGTACTTC.

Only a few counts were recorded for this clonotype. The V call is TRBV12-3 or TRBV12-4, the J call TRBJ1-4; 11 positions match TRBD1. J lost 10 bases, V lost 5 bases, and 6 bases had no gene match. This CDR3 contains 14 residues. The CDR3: CASSKRDRGAKLFF. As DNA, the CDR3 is TGTGCCAGCAGTAAGCGGGACAGGGGGGCAAAACTGTTTTTT.

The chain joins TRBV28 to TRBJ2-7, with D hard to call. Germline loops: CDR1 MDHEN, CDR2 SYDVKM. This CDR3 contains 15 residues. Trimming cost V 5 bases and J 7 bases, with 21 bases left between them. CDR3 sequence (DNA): TGTGCCAGCAGTCTCTCCGTGACTTCCTCGCCGGAGCAGTACTTC. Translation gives CASSLSVTSSPEQYF.

The CDR3 bases are TGTGCCAGCAGTTTACCAGACAGGGTCGAGCAGTACTTC. Amino acid sequence: CASSLPDRVEQYF. The chain is built from TRBV28 and TRBJ2-5, with TRBD1 matching over 7 bases. The end of the DNA aligns better with TRBJ2-7, so the J call may be wrong. This CDR3 comprises 13 residues. Germline V gives CDR1 MDHEN, CDR2 SYDVKM.

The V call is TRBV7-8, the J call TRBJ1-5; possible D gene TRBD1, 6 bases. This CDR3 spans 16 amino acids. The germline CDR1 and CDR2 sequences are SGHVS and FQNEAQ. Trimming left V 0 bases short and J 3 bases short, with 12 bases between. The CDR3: CASSLAGTNTNQPQHF. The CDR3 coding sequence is TGTGCCAGCAGCTTAGCCGGGACAAACACCAATCAGCCCCAGCATTTT.